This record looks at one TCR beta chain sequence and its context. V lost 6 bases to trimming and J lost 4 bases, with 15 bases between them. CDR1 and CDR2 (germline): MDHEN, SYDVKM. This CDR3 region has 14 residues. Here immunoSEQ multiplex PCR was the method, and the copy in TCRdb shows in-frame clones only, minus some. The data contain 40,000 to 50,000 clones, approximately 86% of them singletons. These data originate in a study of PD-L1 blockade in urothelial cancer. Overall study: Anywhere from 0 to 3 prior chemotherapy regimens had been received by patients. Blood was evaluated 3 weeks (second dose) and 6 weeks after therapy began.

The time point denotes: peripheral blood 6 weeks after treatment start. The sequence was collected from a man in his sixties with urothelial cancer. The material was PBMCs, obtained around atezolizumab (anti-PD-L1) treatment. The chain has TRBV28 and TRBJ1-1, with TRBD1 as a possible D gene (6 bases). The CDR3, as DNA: TGTGCCAGCAGCCGGGCGGGGGGGCTCACTGAAGCTTTCTTT. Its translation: CASSRAGGLTEAFF.